The T cell receptor (beta chain) described here comes from a study of T cells after yellow fever vaccination. Study-level information: When fractions had low cell numbers, they were prepared with SMART-Seq v4 Ultra Low Input.

Study-level results: FACS-sorted repertoires could harbor abundant contaminating bulk-population clonotypes.

Concerning this clonotype: As yet, its antigen is unknown.

TCRdb reprocessed the 5' RACE reads with MiXCR, giving one entry per CDR3 protein. Here the sample spans nearly 550,000 distinct CDR3 sequences, roughly 21% being singletons. This receptor was taken from a man aged 30 to 45 who received the YFV17D yellow fever vaccine. Material: PBMCs, obtained 15 days after the yellow fever booster vaccination.

CDR3 coding DNA: TGCAGTGCTAGGGAGAGCTCGGGCCTGAGCGCCGAGCAGTACTTC. It codes for CSARESSGLSAEQYF. This chain uses TRBV20-1 with TRBJ2-7; no clear D gene. CDR1 and CDR2 (germline): DFQATT, SNEGSKA (reference sequence). V was clipped by 3 bases and J by 6 bases, with 21 bases between them. The CDR3 has 15 residues.